The 28 T cell receptor beta chains reported below all come from one sample, sequenced in a study of blood T cells in healthy people across ages. The use of a sample-barcoded 5' primer and a J-beta primer mix characterized a second PCR of roughly 6 to 11 cycles. Each CDR3 protein is one row after TCRdb ran MiXCR on the 5' RACE reads. The sample gives about 830,000 distinct CDR3 sequences, about 59% of which show up once; about 30% is in the top ten. The sequenced material came from blood. These receptors were collected from a man between 25 and 39 years old in good health.

The V call is TRBV20-1, the J call TRBJ1-4, with 10 nucleotides matching TRBD1. After removal of 3 bases from V and 6 bases from J, the junction contained 4 bases not matched to a gene. The CDR3 runs to 14 residues. The germline V gene has CDR1 DFQATT and CDR2 SNEGSKA (reference sequence). The CDR3 nucleotides read TGCAGTGCTAGGGCGACAGGGGGCTATGAAAAACTGTTTTTT. It encodes CSARATGGYEKLFF.

This chain links TRBV5-1 with TRBJ2-7, with D uncertain. The germline gives CDR1 SGHRS, CDR2 YFSETQ. Trimming pared 0 bases from V and 0 bases from J, leaving 13 bases between. The CDR3 length is 16 residues. CDR3 sequence: CASSLATGESSYEQYF. CDR3 DNA: TGCGCCAGCAGCTTGGCCACCGGCGAGAGCTCCTACGAGCAGTACTTC.

This chain links TRBV9 with TRBJ2-1, with 8 bases fitting TRBD2. Germline V gene lookup returns CDR1 SGDLS and CDR2 YYNGEE. The ends lost 0 bases at V and 4 bases at J; junction bases unmatched: 9. This CDR3 comprises 17 residues. CDR3 region: CASSVAMVAGNYNEQFF. CDR3 DNA: TGTGCCAGCAGCGTAGCTATGGTAGCGGGGAATTACAATGAGCAGTTCTTC.

Only a few counts were recorded for this clonotype. This chain joins TRBV7-3 and TRBJ1-2, with TRBD1 as a possible D gene (5 bases). The V gene's germline CDR1 is SGHTA and CDR2 FQGTGA. The CDR3 runs 13 residues. V was cut by 3 bases and J by 4 bases, with 9 bases left in between. CDR3 in amino acids: CASSFSGGYGYTF. The CDR3 DNA follows: TGTGCCAGCAGCTTTTCCGGGGGCTATGGCTACACCTTC. The full variable domain, completed using reference TRBV7-3 and TRBJ1-2, is GAGVSQTPSNKVTEKGKYVELRCDPISGHTALYWYRQSLGQGPEFLIYFQGTGAADDSGLPNDRFFAVRPEGSVSTLKIQRTERGDSAVYLCASSFSGGYGYTFGSGTRLTVV.

This sequence joins TRBV9 and TRBJ1-2, with 10 bases fitting TRBD1. The V and J ends lost 3 bases and 4 bases, in that order; junction bases with no gene match: 6. The CDR3 extends over 15 amino acids. Germline CDR1 and CDR2: SGDLS and YYNGEE. CDR3 DNA sequence: TGTGCCAGCAGCGCGACAGGGGGCGCCGCCTATGGCTACACCTTC. This codes for CASSATGGAAYGYTF.

The genes are TRBV6-1 and TRBJ2-4; D uncertain. Near its end, the DNA agrees better with TRBJ2-7, so the J call may be wrong. Germline V gives CDR1 MNHNS, CDR2 SASEGT. CDR3 length: 13 amino acids. The CDR3 here is CASSVAFTYEQYF. In DNA form, the CDR3 reads TGTGCCAGCAGTGTGGCCTTCACCTACGAGCAGTACTTC.

V gene TRBV7-6 combines with J gene TRBJ2-5; 9 bases are shared with TRBD2. The end of the DNA fits TRBJ2-7 better, so the J call may be wrong. Germline assignment: CDR1 SGHVS and CDR2 FNYEAQ. The CDR3 is made up of 15 amino acids. The CDR3 loop reads CASSLWASGDYEQYF. Written as DNA, the CDR3 is TGTGCCAGCAGCTTATGGGCTAGCGGGGACTACGAGCAGTACTTC.

Many counts were recorded for this clonotype. The chain links TRBV2 to TRBJ2-7; D unresolved. In germline, CDR1 is SNHLY, CDR2 FYNNEI. Trimming cost V 2 bases and J 3 bases, with 8 bases left between them. CDR3 length: 13 amino acids. Written as DNA, the CDR3 is TGTGCCAGCAGTGAAACGCCGGACTACGAGCAGTACTTC. Its protein product is CASSETPDYEQYF.

J is TRBJ1-2 and V is TRBV29-1; D gene ambiguous. The ends were cut back, 2 bases at V and 4 bases at J, with 11 bases in the middle. The CDR3 extends over 13 amino acids. Germline V lookup: CDR1 SQVTM, CDR2 ANQGSEA. The CDR3 sequence is CSVESEGLYGYTF. Written as DNA, the CDR3 is TGCAGCGTTGAATCCGAGGGCCTCTATGGCTACACCTTC.

As regards this clonotype: At one of its ends the junction is not consistent with the germline gene, which may arise from a read error. The chain couples TRBV29-1 to TRBJ2-7, with D possibly being TRBD1 (7 bases). CDR1 and CDR2 (germline): SQVTM, ANQGSEA. This CDR3 is 14 amino acids long. In nucleotides, the CDR3 is TGCGGCGTACGGACAGGTGGGGGGTCCTACGAGCAGTACTTC. Translating gives CGVRTGGGSYEQYF.

The V call is TRBV29-1, the J call TRBJ2-7; maybe TRBD2 (7 bases). The CDR3 has 14 residues. Germline-derived CDR1 and CDR2 are SQVTM and ANQGSEA. V was pared by 7 bases and J by 1 base, with 17 bases between. CDR3 protein: CSGRGAEGSYEQYF. In DNA form, the CDR3 reads TGCAGCGGCCGGGGGGCAGAGGGTTCCTACGAGCAGTACTTC.

The gene calls are TRBV3-1 and TRBJ2-6; D ambiguous. In germline, CDR1 is LGHDT, CDR2 YNNKEL (reference sequence). The CDR3 is 15 amino acids. V dropped 1 base and J dropped 0 bases, with 4 bases sitting between them. The chain's CDR3 is CASSQVFSGANVLTF. The CDR3 DNA is TGTGCCAGCAGCCAAGTCTTCTCTGGGGCCAACGTCCTGACTTTC. The full variable domain, in which reference TRBV3-1 and TRBJ2-6 provide the parts outside the CDR3, is DTAVSQTPKYLVTQMGNDKSIKCEQNLGHDTMYWYKQDSKKFLKIMFSYNNKELIINETVPNRFSPKSPDKAHLNLHINSLELGDSAVYFCASSQVFSGANVLTFGAGSRLTVL.

The chain has TRBV6-2 or TRBV6-3 and TRBJ2-2; 7 positions match TRBD2. The ends lost 4 bases at V and 5 bases at J; junction bases unmatched: 10. CDR1 is MNHEY and CDR2 is SVGEGT in the germline V gene. The length of the CDR3 is 16 residues. CDR3 nucleotide sequence: TGTGCCAGCAGTTTTCATGGACTAGTCGGAACCGGGGAGCTGTTTTTT. This codes for CASSFHGLVGTGELFF.

This clonotype has more than one count but fewer than ten. J is TRBJ2-5 and V is TRBV7-2, with D unresolved. This CDR3 comprises 15 residues. Germline-derived CDR1 and CDR2 are SGHTA and FQGNSA. The V and J ends lost 1 base and 5 bases respectively, with 14 bases between them. CDR3 amino acids: CASSLEVVRWETQYF. Here the CDR3 DNA reads TGTGCCAGCAGCTTAGAGGTTGTCAGATGGGAGACCCAGTACTTC.

The chain has TRBV29-1 and TRBJ2-2; TRBD1 matches 10 bases. The CDR3 length is 13 residues. Germline V lookup: CDR1 SQVTM, CDR2 ANQGSEA. After removal of 5 bases from V and 6 bases from J, the junction contained 3 bases not matched to a gene. The CDR3 here is CSVSGTGAGELFF. The CDR3 DNA is TGCAGCGTTTCCGGGACAGGGGCCGGGGAGCTGTTTTTT.

The chain uses TRBV7-8 and TRBJ1-2; no clear D. Germline V lookup: CDR1 SGHVS, CDR2 FQNEAQ. This CDR3 spans 16 amino acids. Trimming stripped 2 bases from V and 2 bases from J, with 15 bases between. DNA of the CDR3: TGTGCCAGCAGCTTAACCCGTAGGCGGATAAACTATGGCTACACCTTC. Residues: CASSLTRRRINYGYTF.

J is TRBJ2-7 and V is TRBV24-1; no definite D call. Trimming took off 5 bases at V and 7 bases at J, with 11 bases between the two ends. Germline V gene data show CDR1 as KGHDR and CDR2 as SFDVKD. The CDR3 has 12 residues. This chain's CDR3 is CATSAFGYEQYF. The DNA of the CDR3 is TGTGCCACCAGTGCGTTCGGTTATGAGCAGTACTTC.

The V gene is TRBV7-2, the J gene TRBJ2-5, with TRBD2 identical over 7 bases. The CDR3 has 15 residues. The germline V gene has CDR1 SGHTA and CDR2 FQGNSA. J was trimmed by 3 bases and V by 5 bases; bases with no gene match: 9. In DNA, the CDR3 is TGTGCCAGCAGCCAAATAGCGGGCCTCAAAGAGACCCAGTACTTC. Amino acids: CASSQIAGLKETQYF.

The rearrangement links TRBV7-2 to TRBJ2-3; a weak D match, TRBD2 (5 bases). The V gene's germline CDR1 is SGHTA and CDR2 FQGNSA. Trimming stripped 0 bases from V and 0 bases from J, with 7 bases between. This CDR3 is built from 15 residues. The CDR3 sequence is CASSLASGSTDTQYF. Here the CDR3 DNA reads TGTGCCAGCAGCTTAGCTTCGGGGAGCACAGATACGCAGTATTTT.

The chain has TRBV2 and TRBJ2-7, with a possible D match to TRBD2 (7 bases). The ends were cut back, 4 bases at V and 5 bases at J, with 21 bases in the middle. Germline V gives CDR1 SNHLY, CDR2 FYNNEI. The CDR3 extends over 16 amino acids. CDR3: CASSGSPGGRGNEQYF. CDR3 DNA: TGTGCCAGCAGTGGGTCCCCCGGGGGGCGCGGTAACGAGCAGTACTTC.

This rearrangement joins TRBV20-1 to TRBJ2-7; tentatively, D is TRBD1 (6 bases). CDR3 length: 12 amino acids. V lost 3 bases to trimming and J lost 3 bases, with 9 bases between them. Germline loops: CDR1 DFQATT, CDR2 SNEGSKA (reference sequence). The CDR3 DNA reads TGCAGTGCTAGTGAACAGGGCTACGAGCAGTACTTC. Protein sequence: CSASEQGYEQYF.

This clonotype has just a few counts. This sequence joins TRBV20-1 and TRBJ2-7, with a possible D match to TRBD1 (5 bases). The CDR3 sequence is 14 residues long. The germline V and J ends were trimmed by 0 bases and 7 bases, with 16 bases remaining between them. Germline CDR1 and CDR2: DFQATT and SNEGSKA (reference sequence). CDR3 in DNA: TGCAGTGCTAGAGAAGGGGTTACCTACGAGGAGCAGTACTTC. Protein: CSAREGVTYEEQYF.

This clonotype came up a few times. The rearrangement links TRBV20-1 to TRBJ2-3; no firm D call. CDR3 length: 16 residues. Germline V CDR1 and CDR2: DFQATT, SNEGSKA (reference sequence). The V and J ends lost 6 bases and 0 bases respectively, with 19 bases between them. The chain's CDR3 is CSASRGDRVSTDTQYF. CDR3 DNA: TGCAGTGCCAGTCGTGGCGATAGGGTGAGCACAGATACGCAGTATTTT.

This clonotype has a handful of counts. The genes are TRBV10-3 and TRBJ2-1, with TRBD2 matching 8 bases. The CDR3 runs to 14 residues. Germline assignment: CDR1 ENHRY and CDR2 SYGVKD. The trim removed 6 bases at V and 9 bases at J, leaving 10 bases unmatched. The CDR3 coding sequence is TGTGCCATCAGAGAAGCGGGGGCATCCAGTGAGCAGTTCTTC. Translated: CAIREAGASSEQFF.

The J gene is TRBJ2-4, the V gene TRBV15; no reliable D call. The last part of the DNA fits TRBJ2-7 better; the J call may be wrong. This CDR3 comprises 14 residues. CDR1 and CDR2 from the germline V gene are LNHNV and YYDKDF (reference sequence). The CDR3 sequence is CATSSDGNTYEQYF. The CDR3 DNA follows: TGTGCCACCAGCAGCGATGGTAATACCTACGAGCAGTACTTC.

This clonotype was recorded only once. V gene TRBV4-2 combines with J gene TRBJ1-5; no clear D gene. Germline assignment: CDR1 LGHNA and CDR2 YNFKEQ. The V and J ends lost 1 base and 1 base respectively, with 8 bases between them. This CDR3 has 15 amino acids. The CDR3 region has the DNA TGTGCCAGCAGCCAAGTGGTCGGCAGCAATCAGCCCCAGCATTTT. Amino acids: CASSQVVGSNQPQHF.

The rearrangement joins TRBV5-5 to TRBJ1-2; maybe TRBD1 (5 bases). V lost 2 bases, J lost 2 bases, and 7 bases lay in between. The CDR3 totals 13 residues. Germline values: CDR1 SGHKS, CDR2 YYEKEE (reference sequence). CDR3 DNA sequence: TGTGCCAGCAGCTTCAGGGCAAACTATGGCTACACCTTC. Amino acid sequence: CASSFRANYGYTF.

This clonotype appeared a few times. This CDR3 is CASRGLAGIQETQYF. In nucleotides, the CDR3 is TGTGCCAGCAGAGGACTAGCGGGGATCCAAGAGACCCAGTACTTC. This chain joins TRBV27 and TRBJ2-5; 12 positions match TRBD2. Germline CDR1 is MNHEY and CDR2 is SMNVEV (reference sequence). The CDR3 extends over 15 amino acids. V gave up 6 bases and J gave up 1 base; unmatched junction bases: 3.